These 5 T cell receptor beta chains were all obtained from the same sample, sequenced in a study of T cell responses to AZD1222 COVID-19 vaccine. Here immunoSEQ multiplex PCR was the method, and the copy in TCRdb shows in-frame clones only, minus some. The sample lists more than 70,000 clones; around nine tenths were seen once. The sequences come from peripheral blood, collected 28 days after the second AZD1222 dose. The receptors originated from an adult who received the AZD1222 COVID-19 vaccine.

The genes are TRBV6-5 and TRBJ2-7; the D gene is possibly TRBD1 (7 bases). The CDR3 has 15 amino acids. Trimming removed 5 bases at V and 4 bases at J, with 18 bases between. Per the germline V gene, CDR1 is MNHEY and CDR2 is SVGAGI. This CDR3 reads CASSRLGAGGYEQYF. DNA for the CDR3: TGTGCCAGCAGTCGGCTTGGGGCAGGGGGGTACGAGCAGTACTTC.

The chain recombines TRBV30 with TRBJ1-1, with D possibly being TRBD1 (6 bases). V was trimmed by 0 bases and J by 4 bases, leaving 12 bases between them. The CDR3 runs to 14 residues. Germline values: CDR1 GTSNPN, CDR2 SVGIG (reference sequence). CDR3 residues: CAWSVQGRGTEAFF. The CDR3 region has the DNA TGTGCCTGGAGTGTACAGGGTCGGGGCACTGAAGCTTTCTTT.

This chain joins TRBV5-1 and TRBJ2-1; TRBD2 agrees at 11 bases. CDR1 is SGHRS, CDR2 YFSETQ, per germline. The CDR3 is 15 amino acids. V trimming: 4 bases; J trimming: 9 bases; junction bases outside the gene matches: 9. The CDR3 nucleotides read TGCGCCAGCAGCGTAGCGGGAGGGCCCGGGGGTGAGCAGTTCTTC. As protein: CASSVAGGPGGEQFF.

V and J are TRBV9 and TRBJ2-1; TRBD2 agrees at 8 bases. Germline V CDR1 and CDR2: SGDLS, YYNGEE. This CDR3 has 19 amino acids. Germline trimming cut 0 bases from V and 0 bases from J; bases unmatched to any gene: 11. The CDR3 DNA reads TGTGCCAGCAGCGTAGACCGCAACCGGGGGACTAGCTCCTACAATGAGCAGTTCTTC. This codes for CASSVDRNRGTSSYNEQFF.

Here the CDR3 DNA reads TGTGCCAGCAGCCGAACACCACAGGGAAGGACGGACGAGCAGTACTTC. This encodes CASSRTPQGRTDEQYF. V gene TRBV5-5 combines with J gene TRBJ2-7; tentative D call: TRBD1 (6 bases). The CDR3 is made up of 16 amino acids. Germline V gives CDR1 SGHKS, CDR2 YYEKEE (reference sequence). V lost 4 bases and J lost 5, with 22 bases in between.